A single sample gave rise to the 6 T cell receptor beta chains below, sequenced in a study of CD8 T cells in Susac syndrome (dated by TCRdb to between 2018 and 2020). Library preparation was by the immunoSEQ multiplex PCR assay. RNA was extracted using the RNeasy kit, and roughly 0.5 to 1 microgram was reverse transcribed with random hexamers. The raw public reads went through TCRdb reprocessing: fastp at Q25, MiXCR clone calling, in-frame beta chains kept. Entries are consolidated by CDR3 protein sequence, retaining the most common genes and DNA. This sample is represented by 90,000 to 150,000 distinct CDR3 sequences; around nine tenths of them were singletons. Jointly, the top ten make up around 0.15% of the sample. The sample consisted of CD4+ T cells from PBMCs. The receptors derive from a human donor in good health.

V gene TRBV14 combines with J gene TRBJ2-2, with no clear D. Germline CDR1 and CDR2: SGHDN and FVKESK. Deletions cut 2 bases from V and 1 base from J, with 11 bases between. The CDR3 runs 16 residues. The CDR3 nucleotides read TGTGCCAGCAGCCAATTGTTACAGCTGAACACCGGGGAGCTGTTTTTT. Its translation: CASSQLLQLNTGELFF.

This chain uses TRBV15 with TRBJ1-1; 8 nucleotides agree with TRBD1. This CDR3 has 15 amino acids. Germline V CDR1 and CDR2: LNHNV, YYDKDF (reference sequence). J was trimmed by 3 bases and V by 5 bases; bases with no gene match: 8. CDR3 sequence: CATSGPETGDTEAFF. In DNA, the CDR3 is TGTGCCACCAGCGGACCCGAGACAGGGGACACTGAAGCTTTCTTT.

The J gene is TRBJ1-3, the V gene TRBV4-3, with a possible D match to TRBD1 (6 bases). V was clipped by 4 bases and J by 4 bases, with 20 bases between them. The CDR3 has 17 residues. CDR1 and CDR2 from the germline V gene are LGHNA and YSLEER. CDR3 nucleotides: TGCGCCAGCAGCCTCAACAGGGCCGGGGTTGGAGGAAACACCATATATTTT. Translated, it gives CASSLNRAGVGGNTIYF.

The chain employs TRBV20-1 and TRBJ1-6, with a possible D match to TRBD1 (6 bases). The CDR3 has 14 residues. V gave up 2 bases and J gave up 4 bases, with 9 bases separating them. Germline V gene data show CDR1 as DFQATT and CDR2 as SNEGSKA (reference sequence). The CDR3 sequence: CSARPGDYNSPLHF. The CDR3 DNA is TGCAGTGCTAGACCAGGGGATTATAATTCACCCCTCCACTTT.

The V call is TRBV5-1, the J call TRBJ2-7; TRBD2 matches 14 bases. The germline gives CDR1 SGHRS, CDR2 YFSETQ. This CDR3 contains 16 residues. Unmatched junction bases numbered 7, after V lost 4 bases and J lost 4 bases. The CDR3 DNA is TGCGCCAGCAGCACGGGACTAGCGGGAGTACCGTACGAGCAGTACTTC. The encoded protein is CASSTGLAGVPYEQYF. Full variable domain (missing parts from reference TRBV5-1 and TRBJ2-7): KAGVTQTPRYLIKTRGQQVTLSCSPISGHRSVSWYQQTPGQGLQFLFEYFSETQRNKGNFPGRFSGRQFSNSRSEMNVSTLELGDSALYLCASSTGLAGVPYEQYFGPGTRLTVT.

The V and J genes are TRBV29-1 and TRBJ1-1; unclear D gene. The V and J ends lost 2 bases and 9 bases respectively, with 13 bases between them. The CDR3 runs 12 residues. The germline V gene has CDR1 SQVTM and CDR2 ANQGSEA. This chain's CDR3 is CSVESSGVKAFF. Here the CDR3 DNA reads TGCAGCGTTGAAAGCTCAGGCGTAAAAGCTTTCTTT. Using reference TRBV29-1 and TRBJ1-1 for the parts outside the CDR3, the full variable domain is SAVISQKPSRDICQRGTSLTIQCQVDSQVTMMFWYRQQPGQSLTLIATANQGSEATYESGFVIDKFPISRPNLTFSTLTVSNMSPEDSSIYLCSVESSGVKAFFGQGTRLTVV.